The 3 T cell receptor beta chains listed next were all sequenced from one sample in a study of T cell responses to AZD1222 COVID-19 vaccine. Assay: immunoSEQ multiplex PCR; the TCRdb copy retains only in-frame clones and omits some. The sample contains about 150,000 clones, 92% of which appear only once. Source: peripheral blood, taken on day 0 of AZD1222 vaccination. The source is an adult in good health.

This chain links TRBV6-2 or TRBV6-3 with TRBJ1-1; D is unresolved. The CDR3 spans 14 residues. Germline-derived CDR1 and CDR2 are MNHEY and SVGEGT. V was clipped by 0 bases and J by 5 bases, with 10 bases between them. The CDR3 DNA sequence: TGTGCCAGCAGTTACTCAGGGTGGTTTACTGAAGCTTTCTTT. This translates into CASSYSGWFTEAFF.

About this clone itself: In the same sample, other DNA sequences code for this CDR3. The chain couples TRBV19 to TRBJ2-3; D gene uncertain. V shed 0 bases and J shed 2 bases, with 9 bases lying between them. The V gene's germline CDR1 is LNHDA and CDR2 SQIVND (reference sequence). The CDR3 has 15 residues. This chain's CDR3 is CASSIEVRYTDTQYF. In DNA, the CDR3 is TGTGCCAGTAGTATAGAAGTCAGGTACACAGATACGCAGTATTTT.

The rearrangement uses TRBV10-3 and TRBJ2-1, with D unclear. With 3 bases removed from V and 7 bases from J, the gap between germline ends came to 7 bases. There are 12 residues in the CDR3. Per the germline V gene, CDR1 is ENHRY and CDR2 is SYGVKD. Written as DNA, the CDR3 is TGTGCCATCAGTGATAAAGGAAATGAGCAGTTCTTC. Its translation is CAISDKGNEQFF.